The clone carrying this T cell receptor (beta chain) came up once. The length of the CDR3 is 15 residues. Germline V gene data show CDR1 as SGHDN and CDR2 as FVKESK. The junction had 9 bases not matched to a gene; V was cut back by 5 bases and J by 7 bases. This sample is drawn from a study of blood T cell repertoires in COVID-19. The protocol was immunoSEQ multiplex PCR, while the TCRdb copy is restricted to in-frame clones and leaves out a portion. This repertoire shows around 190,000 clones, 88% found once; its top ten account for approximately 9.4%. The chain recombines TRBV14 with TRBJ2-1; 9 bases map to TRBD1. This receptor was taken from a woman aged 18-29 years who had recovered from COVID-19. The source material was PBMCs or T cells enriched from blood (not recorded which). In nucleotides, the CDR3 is TGTGCCAGCAGCATCAGCCGGGACAGGGTTAATGAGCAGTTCTTC. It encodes CASSISRDRVNEQFF.